These 5 T cell receptor beta chains were sequenced from one sample in a study of blood T cell repertoires in COVID-19. Method: immunoSEQ multiplex PCR; TCRdb's copy keeps in-frame clones and lacks some. Among approximately 500,000 clones listed, approximately 91% were seen once. The source material was peripheral blood. These TCRs come from a woman in her forties or fifties with COVID-19, enrolled during active disease.

The rearrangement joins TRBV27 to TRBJ2-2, with 9 nucleotides matching TRBD1. The CDR3 is 17 amino acids. V lost 3 bases, J lost 7 bases, and 12 bases stayed unmatched. The germline gives CDR1 MNHEY, CDR2 SMNVEV (reference sequence). The CDR3 is CASSFLSGTGSVGELFF. The DNA for the CDR3 is TGTGCCAGCAGTTTCCTATCTGGGACAGGGAGTGTCGGGGAGCTGTTTTTT.

The chain is built from TRBV6-5 and TRBJ2-2; D uncertain. This CDR3 region has 12 residues. V lost 4 bases and J lost 6, with 6 bases in between. CDR1 is MNHEY, CDR2 SVGAGI, per germline. CDR3 sequence: CASSSLAGELFF. The CDR3 DNA reads TGTGCCAGCAGTTCCCTCGCCGGGGAGCTGTTTTTT.

V is TRBV4-1 and J is TRBJ2-1, with a possible D match to TRBD2 (5 bases). Germline V gives CDR1 MGHRA, CDR2 YSYEKL. The CDR3 has 13 residues. Between the trimmed V and J ends, which lost 4 bases and 7 bases, there was a span of 11 bases. CDR3 residues: CASSLRAENEQFF. The CDR3 DNA reads TGCGCCAGCAGCCTACGAGCGGAGAATGAGCAGTTCTTC.

The chain employs TRBV15 and TRBJ2-1, with D tentatively TRBD2 (6 bases). CDR1 is LNHNV and CDR2 is YYDKDF in the germline V gene (reference sequence). Trimming removed 7 bases from V and 2 bases from J, with 15 bases in between. The CDR3 has 15 residues. CDR3 residues: CATKRGTVAYNEQFF. The CDR3 DNA follows: TGTGCCACCAAACGAGGGACTGTCGCCTACAATGAGCAGTTCTTC.

The gene calls are TRBV3-1 (or the pseudogene TRBV3-2) and TRBJ1-2; 9 nucleotides agree with TRBD1. Germline-derived CDR1 and CDR2 are LGHDT and YNNKEL (reference sequence). This CDR3 is 15 amino acids long. Trimming took 4 bases from V and 3 from J; bases not matched to a gene: 6. The CDR3 sequence: CASSRLGQGDYGYTF. For the CDR3, the DNA is TGTGCCAGCAGCCGACTGGGACAGGGTGACTATGGCTACACCTTC.